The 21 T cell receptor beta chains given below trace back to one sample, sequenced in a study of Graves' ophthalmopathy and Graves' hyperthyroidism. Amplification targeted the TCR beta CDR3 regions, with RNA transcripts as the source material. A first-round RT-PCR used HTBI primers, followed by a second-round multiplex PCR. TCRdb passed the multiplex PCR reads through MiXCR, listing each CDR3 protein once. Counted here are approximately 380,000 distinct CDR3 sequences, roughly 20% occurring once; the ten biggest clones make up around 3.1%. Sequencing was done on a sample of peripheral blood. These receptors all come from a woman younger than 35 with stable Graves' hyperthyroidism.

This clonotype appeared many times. DNA of the CDR3: TGCGCCAGCAGCTTGTCCGAGGGGCGCTATGGCTACACCTTC. It codes for CASSLSEGRYGYTF. The chain is built from TRBV5-1 and TRBJ1-2, with D possibly TRBD1 on 5 matching bases. V shed 1 base and J shed 4 bases, with 11 bases lying between them. The CDR3 is made up of 14 amino acids. Germline V lookup: CDR1 SGHRS, CDR2 YFSETQ.

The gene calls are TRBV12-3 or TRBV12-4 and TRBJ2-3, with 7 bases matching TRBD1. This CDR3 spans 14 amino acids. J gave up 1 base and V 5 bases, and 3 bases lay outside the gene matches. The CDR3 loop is CASSATGGTDTQYF. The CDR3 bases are TGTGCCAGCAGTGCCACAGGGGGCACAGATACGCAGTATTTT.

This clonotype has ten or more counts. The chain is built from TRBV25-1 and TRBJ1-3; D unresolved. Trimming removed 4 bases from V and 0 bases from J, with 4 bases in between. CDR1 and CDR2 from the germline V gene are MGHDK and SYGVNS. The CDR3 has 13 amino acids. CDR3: CASSVPSGNTIYF. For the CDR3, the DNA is TGTGCCAGCAGTGTGCCCTCTGGAAACACCATATATTTT.

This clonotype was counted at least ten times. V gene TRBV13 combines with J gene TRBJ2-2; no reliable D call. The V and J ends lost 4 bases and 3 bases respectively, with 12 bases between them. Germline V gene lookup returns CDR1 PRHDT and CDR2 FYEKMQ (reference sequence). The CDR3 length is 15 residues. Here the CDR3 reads CASSWENLDTGELFF. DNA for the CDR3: TGTGCCAGCAGCTGGGAAAACCTCGACACCGGGGAGCTGTTTTTT.

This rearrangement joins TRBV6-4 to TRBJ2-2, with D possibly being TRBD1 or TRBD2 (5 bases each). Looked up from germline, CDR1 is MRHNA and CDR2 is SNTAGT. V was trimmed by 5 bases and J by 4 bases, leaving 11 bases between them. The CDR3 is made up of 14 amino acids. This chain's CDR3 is CASSIGESTGELFF. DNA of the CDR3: TGTGCCAGCAGTATAGGGGAGAGCACCGGGGAGCTGTTTTTT.

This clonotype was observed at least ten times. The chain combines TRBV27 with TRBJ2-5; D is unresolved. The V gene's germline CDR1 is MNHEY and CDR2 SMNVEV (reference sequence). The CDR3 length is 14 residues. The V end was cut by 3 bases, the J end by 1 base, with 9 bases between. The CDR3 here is CASSFRASQETQYF. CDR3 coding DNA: TGTGCCAGCAGTTTTCGCGCATCCCAAGAGACCCAGTACTTC.

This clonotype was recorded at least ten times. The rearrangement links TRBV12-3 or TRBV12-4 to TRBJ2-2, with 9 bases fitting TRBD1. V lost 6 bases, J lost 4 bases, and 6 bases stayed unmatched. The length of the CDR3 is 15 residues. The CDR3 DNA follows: TGTGCCAGCAGGCCCGGGACAGGGACCACCGGGGAGCTGTTTTTT. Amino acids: CASRPGTGTTGELFF.

In DNA form, the CDR3 reads TGCAGCGTTGAAGATCAAGGGCAGGGCAACACCGGGGAGCTGTTTTTT. This translates into CSVEDQGQGNTGELFF. This sequence joins TRBV29-1 and TRBJ2-2; D possibly corresponds to TRBD1 (5 bases). The CDR3 sequence is 16 residues long. V gave up 0 bases and J gave up 2 bases, with 13 bases separating them. The germline V gene encodes CDR1 SQVTM and CDR2 ANQGSEA.

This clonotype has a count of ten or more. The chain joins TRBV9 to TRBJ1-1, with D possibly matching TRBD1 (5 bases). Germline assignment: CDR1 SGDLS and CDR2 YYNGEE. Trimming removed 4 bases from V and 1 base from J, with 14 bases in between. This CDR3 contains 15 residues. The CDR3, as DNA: TGTGCCAGCAGCTCGGACCCAGACAGGAACACTGAAGCTTTCTTT. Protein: CASSSDPDRNTEAFF.

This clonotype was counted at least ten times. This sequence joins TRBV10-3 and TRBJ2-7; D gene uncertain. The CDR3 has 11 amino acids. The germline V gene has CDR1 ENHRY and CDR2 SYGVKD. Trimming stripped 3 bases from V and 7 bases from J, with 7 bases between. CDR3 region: CAISDLEEQYF. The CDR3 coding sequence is TGTGCCATCAGTGATTTGGAGGAGCAGTACTTC.

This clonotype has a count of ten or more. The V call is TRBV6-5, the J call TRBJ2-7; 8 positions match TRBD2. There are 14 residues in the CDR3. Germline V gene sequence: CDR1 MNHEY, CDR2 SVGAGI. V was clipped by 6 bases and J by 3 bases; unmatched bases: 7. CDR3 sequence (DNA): TGTGCCAGCAGAGTGGCGGGAGGCGGCTACGAGCAGTACTTC. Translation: CASRVAGGGYEQYF.

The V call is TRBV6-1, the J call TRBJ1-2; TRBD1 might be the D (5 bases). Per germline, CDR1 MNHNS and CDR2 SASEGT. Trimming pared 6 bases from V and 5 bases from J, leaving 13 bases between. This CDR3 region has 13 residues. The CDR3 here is CASSAGTDYGYTF. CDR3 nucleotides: TGTGCCAGCAGCGCCGGGACGGATTATGGCTACACCTTC.

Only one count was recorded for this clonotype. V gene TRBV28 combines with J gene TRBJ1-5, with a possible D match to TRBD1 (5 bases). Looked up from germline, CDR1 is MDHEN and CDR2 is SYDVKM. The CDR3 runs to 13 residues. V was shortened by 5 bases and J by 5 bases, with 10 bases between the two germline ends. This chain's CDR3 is CASSGRGDQPQHF. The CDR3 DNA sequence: TGTGCCAGCAGTGGGAGAGGGGATCAGCCCCAGCATTTT. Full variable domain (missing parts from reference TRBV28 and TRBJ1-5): DVKVTQSSRYLVKRTGEKVFLECVQDMDHENMFWYRQDPGLGLRLIYFSYDVKMKEKGDIPEGYSVSREKKERFSLILESASTNQTSMYLCASSGRGDQPQHFGDGTRLSIL.

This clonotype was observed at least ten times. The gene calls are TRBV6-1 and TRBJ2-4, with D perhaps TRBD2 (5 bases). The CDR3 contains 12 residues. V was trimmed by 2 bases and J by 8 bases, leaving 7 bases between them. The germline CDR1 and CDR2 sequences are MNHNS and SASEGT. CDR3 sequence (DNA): TGTGCCAGCAGTGAATGGGAGCACATTCAGTACTTC. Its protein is CASSEWEHIQYF.

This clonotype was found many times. The CDR3 loop reads CATSRGQGAGNTIYF. CDR3 nucleotides: TGTGCCACCAGCCGCGGACAGGGAGCTGGAAACACCATATATTTT. This chain links TRBV15 with TRBJ1-3; 8 positions agree with TRBD1. V lost 5 bases and J lost 2; bases outside the gene matches: 5. The germline V gene encodes CDR1 LNHNV and CDR2 YYDKDF (reference sequence). The CDR3 consists of 15 residues.

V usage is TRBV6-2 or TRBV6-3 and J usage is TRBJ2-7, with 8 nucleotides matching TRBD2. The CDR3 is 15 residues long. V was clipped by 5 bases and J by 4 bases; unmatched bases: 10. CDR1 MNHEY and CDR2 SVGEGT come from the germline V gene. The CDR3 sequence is CASSPSLSGTYEQYF. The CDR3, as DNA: TGTGCCAGCAGTCCCTCGCTTAGCGGGACATACGAGCAGTACTTC.

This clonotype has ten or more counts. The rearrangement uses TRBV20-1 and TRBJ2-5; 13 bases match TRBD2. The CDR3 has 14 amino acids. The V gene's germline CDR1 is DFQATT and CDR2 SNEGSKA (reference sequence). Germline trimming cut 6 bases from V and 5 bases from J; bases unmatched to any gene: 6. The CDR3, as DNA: TGCAGTGCAACTCCGGGACTAGCGGGGGAGACCCAGTACTTC. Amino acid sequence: CSATPGLAGETQYF.

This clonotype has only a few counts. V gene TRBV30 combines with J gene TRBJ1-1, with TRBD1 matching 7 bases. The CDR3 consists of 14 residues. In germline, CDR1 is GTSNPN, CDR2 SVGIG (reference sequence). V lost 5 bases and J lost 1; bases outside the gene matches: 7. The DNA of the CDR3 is TGTGCCTGGCGAACCGGGACAGCGAACACTGAAGCTTTCTTT. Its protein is CAWRTGTANTEAFF.

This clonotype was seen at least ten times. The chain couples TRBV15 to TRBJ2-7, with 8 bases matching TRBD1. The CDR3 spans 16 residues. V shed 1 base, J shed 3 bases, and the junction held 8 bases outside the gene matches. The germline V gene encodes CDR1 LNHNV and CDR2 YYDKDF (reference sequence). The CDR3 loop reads CATSRVLGQGHYEQYF. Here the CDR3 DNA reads TGTGCCACCAGCAGAGTACTAGGACAGGGCCACTACGAGCAGTACTTC.

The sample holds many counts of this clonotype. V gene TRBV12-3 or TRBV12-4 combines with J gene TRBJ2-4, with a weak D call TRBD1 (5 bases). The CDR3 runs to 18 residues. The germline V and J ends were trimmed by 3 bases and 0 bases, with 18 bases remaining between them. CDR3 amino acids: CASSLGRQSYLAKNIQYF. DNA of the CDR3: TGTGCCAGCAGTTTGGGCCGACAGAGTTATCTAGCCAAAAACATTCAGTACTTC.

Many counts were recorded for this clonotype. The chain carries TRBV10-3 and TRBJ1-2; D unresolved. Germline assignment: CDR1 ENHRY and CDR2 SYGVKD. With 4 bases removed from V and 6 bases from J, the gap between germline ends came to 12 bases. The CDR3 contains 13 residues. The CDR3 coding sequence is TGTGCCATCAGTGGTGAACCTACGAATGGCTACACCTTC. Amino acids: CAISGEPTNGYTF.